This TCR beta chain came from a study of radiotherapy plus CTLA-4 blockade in lung cancer. Background on the study: Objective response was observed in roughly 20% of patients, and disease control in less than 35%.

The protocol was immunoSEQ multiplex PCR, while the TCRdb copy is restricted to in-frame clones and leaves out a portion. The data contain around 45,000 clones, roughly two thirds of them singletons. Findings and limits, study-wide: Early clone dynamics of blood T cells, plus interferon-beta, reportedly predicted response best. After treatment with radiotherapy plus ipilimumab, TCR clones that came from the tumor expanded in blood.

CDR3 length: 16 amino acids. The V gene's germline CDR1 is SGHVS and CDR2 FNYEAQ. V lost 6 bases to trimming and J lost 4 bases, with 19 bases between them. As for this clone: Its antigen is as yet unknown.

Patients had chemo-refractory metastatic non-small-cell lung cancer and received focal radiation plus CTLA-4 blockade that used ipilimumab. The receptor was derived from a human donor with non-small cell lung cancer who had a complete response to radiotherapy plus ipilimumab. The source material was peripheral blood, sampled from a patient treated with radiotherapy plus ipilimumab. The chain joins TRBV7-6 to TRBJ1-3; perhaps TRBD1 as D (6 bases). CDR3 loop: CASSLLQGVPGNTIYF. CDR3 nucleotide sequence: TGTGCCAGCAGTCTCCTACAGGGAGTCCCGGGAAACACCATATATTTT.